The T cell receptor beta chain under discussion was sequenced for a study of post-analysis software for immune sequencing data. Unique molecular identifiers had been added to the TCR beta cDNA libraries. TCRdb itself ran the PCR reads through MiXCR, one entry per CDR3 protein. Here the sample spans hundreds of thousands of distinct CDR3 sequences, roughly 47% being singletons. Concerning this clonotype itself: The antigen is unknown.

Germline loops: CDR1 ENHRY, CDR2 SYGVKD. The CDR3 sequence is 12 residues long. V shed 6 bases and J shed 3 bases, with 9 bases lying between them. Study results and limitations: With TRBV5-6, TRBV5-1 and TRBV20-1 included, five TRBV segments were more frequent in patients than in controls. Significantly decreased normalized Chao1 diversity was recorded for multiple sclerosis patients relative to controls.

The V gene is TRBV10-3, the J gene TRBJ2-7; possible D gene TRBD1, 6 bases. Sequenced input: blood. The clonotype originates from a girl aged 10 to 17 with multiple sclerosis. This chain's CDR3 is CAISGDNYEQYF. CDR3 nucleotides: TGTGCCATCAGCGGGGACAACTACGAGCAGTACTTC.